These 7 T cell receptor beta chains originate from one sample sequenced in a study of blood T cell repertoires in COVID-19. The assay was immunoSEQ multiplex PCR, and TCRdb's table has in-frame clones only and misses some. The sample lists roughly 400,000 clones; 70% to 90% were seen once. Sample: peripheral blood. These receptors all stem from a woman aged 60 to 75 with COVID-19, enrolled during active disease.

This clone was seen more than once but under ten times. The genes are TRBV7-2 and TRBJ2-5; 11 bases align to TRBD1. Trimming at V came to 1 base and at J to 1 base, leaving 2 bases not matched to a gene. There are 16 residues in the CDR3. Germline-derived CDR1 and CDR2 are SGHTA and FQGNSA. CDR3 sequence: CASSLGDRGSQETQYF. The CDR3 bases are TGTGCCAGCAGCTTAGGGGACAGGGGGTCCCAAGAGACCCAGTACTTC.

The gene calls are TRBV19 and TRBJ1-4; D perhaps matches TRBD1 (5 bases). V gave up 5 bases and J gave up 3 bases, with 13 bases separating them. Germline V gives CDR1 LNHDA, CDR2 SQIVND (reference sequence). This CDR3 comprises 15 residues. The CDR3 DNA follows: TGTGCCAGTAGTGGAACAGGCCTCTCTAATGAAAAACTGTTTTTT. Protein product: CASSGTGLSNEKLFF.

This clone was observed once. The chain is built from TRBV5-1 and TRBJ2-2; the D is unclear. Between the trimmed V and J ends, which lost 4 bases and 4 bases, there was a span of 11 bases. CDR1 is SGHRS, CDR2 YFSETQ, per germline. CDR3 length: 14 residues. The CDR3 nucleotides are TGCGCCAGCAGCGGGCATTCTCCCACCGGGGAGCTGTTTTTT. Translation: CASSGHSPTGELFF.

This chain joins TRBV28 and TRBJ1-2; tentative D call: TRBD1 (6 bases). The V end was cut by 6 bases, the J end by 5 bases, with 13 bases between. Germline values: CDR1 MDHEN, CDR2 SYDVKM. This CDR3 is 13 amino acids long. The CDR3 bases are TGTGCCAGCAGGTCCGGGACATGGTATGGCTACACCTTC. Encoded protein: CASRSGTWYGYTF.

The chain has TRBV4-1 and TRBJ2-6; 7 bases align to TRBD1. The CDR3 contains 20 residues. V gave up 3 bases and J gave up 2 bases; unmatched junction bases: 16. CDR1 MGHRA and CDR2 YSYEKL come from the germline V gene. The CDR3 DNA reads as TGCGCCAGCAGCCAGGAACGACAGGGAACAAGAAGTCCTGGGGCCAACGTCCTGACTTTC. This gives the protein CASSQERQGTRSPGANVLTF.

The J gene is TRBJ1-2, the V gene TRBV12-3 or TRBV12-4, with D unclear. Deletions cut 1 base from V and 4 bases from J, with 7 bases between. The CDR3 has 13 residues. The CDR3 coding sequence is TGTGCCAGCAGTTTAGTGTATTCCTATGGCTACACCTTC. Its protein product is CASSLVYSYGYTF.

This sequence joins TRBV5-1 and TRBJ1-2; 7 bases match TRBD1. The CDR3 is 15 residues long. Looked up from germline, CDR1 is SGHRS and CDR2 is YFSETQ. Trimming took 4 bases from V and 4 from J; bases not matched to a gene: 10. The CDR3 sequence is CASSTVEGGSYGYTF. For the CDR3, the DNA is TGCGCCAGCAGCACTGTTGAAGGGGGCAGCTATGGCTACACCTTC.